This passage covers 22 T cell receptor beta chains from one sample sequenced in a study of regulatory T cells in long-lasting Graves disease (dated by TCRdb to the early 2020s). The time point label here, explained by the study, means: newly diagnosed GD, antithyroid drugs for less than 3 months. For both TCR sequencing and RNA sequencing, RNA was extracted from PBMCs in TRIzol. Libraries were built with multiplex PCR. The sample was run on an Illumina HiSeq 4000. TCR beta libraries were built with iRepertoire HTBI primers and Arm-PCR amplification of CDR3 regions. In TCRdb, the public reads were trimmed at Q25 with fastp and aligned with MiXCR, with productive beta chains retained. CDR3 protein duplicates are merged, each entry listing the most common genes and DNA. A total of approximately 400,000 distinct CDR3 sequences appear in this sample, about 15% of them only once. Approximately 15% of the sample comes from the top ten.

The sample was also reused in another study, on T cells in Graves' hyperthyroidism and ophthalmopathy.

The material sequenced was peripheral blood mononuclear cells (PBMCs), taken at new diagnosis, from a patient treated with antithyroid drugs. The receptor source for this set is a woman aged 25 to 39 with Graves disease. Donor details come from another sample of the same person, matched by shared clones.

In its sample, this clonotype was seen many times. This chain uses TRBV11-2 with TRBJ1-4, with no clear D. Germline assignment: CDR1 SGHAT and CDR2 FQNNGV. Between the trimmed V and J ends, which lost 5 bases and 4 bases, there was a span of 8 bases. The CDR3 contains 13 residues. The CDR3 loop reads CASSLKGNEKLFF. In nucleotides, the CDR3 is TGTGCCAGCAGCCTTAAGGGTAATGAAAAACTGTTTTTT.

This clonotype was picked up a small number of times. The CDR3 does not end in the conserved phenylalanine or tryptophan, so this is likely a read error. V gene TRBV18 combines with J gene TRBJ2-1, with TRBD2 matching over 11 bases. The germline CDR1 and CDR2 sequences are KGHSH and LQKENI. The CDR3 consists of 15 residues. With V trimmed by 6 bases and J by 7 bases, 8 bases remained unmatched. CDR3 nucleotides: TGTGCCAGCTCGTCCACTAGCGGGAGTAGGAATGAGCAGTTCCTC. This translates into CASSSTSGSRNEQFL.

This clonotype was seen ten or more times. The chain carries TRBV11-1 and TRBJ2-1; TRBD2 matches 9 bases. The length of the CDR3 is 15 residues. J was trimmed by 4 bases and V by 0 bases; bases with no gene match: 1. From germline, CDR1 is SGHAT and CDR2 FQDESV (reference sequence). The CDR3 sequence: CASSLALAGYNEQFF. CDR3 bases: TGTGCCAGCAGCTTAGCCCTAGCGGGATACAATGAGCAGTTCTTC.

This clonotype was counted a few times. The rearrangement joins TRBV24-1 to TRBJ1-5, with a tentative D call TRBD1 (5 bases). The CDR3 is 16 residues long. Trimming took 1 base from V and 7 from J, leaving 16 bases between them. Germline V gene lookup returns CDR1 KGHDR and CDR2 SFDVKD. CDR3 loop: CATSDFSDSEGQPQHF. CDR3 bases: TGTGCCACCAGTGATTTTAGTGACAGTGAAGGACAGCCCCAGCATTTT.

Ten or more counts support this clonotype. One junction end disagrees with the germline gene, perhaps due to a read error. V gene TRBV3-1 combines with J gene TRBJ2-7; 8 bases are a match to TRBD2. From germline, CDR1 is LGHDT and CDR2 YNNKEL (reference sequence). The CDR3 totals 14 residues. CDR3 in amino acids: CASSQGLVSYEQYF. Written as DNA, the CDR3 is TGCGCCAGCAGCCAGGGACTAGTGAGCTACGAGCAGTACTTC.

The chain recombines TRBV13 with TRBJ1-1; 10 bases match TRBD1. This CDR3 region has 16 residues. Trimming at V came to 5 bases and at J to 5 bases, leaving 11 bases not matched to a gene. Germline values: CDR1 PRHDT, CDR2 FYEKMQ (reference sequence). The CDR3 is CASSPGTGARGTEAFF. Here the CDR3 DNA reads TGTGCCAGCAGCCCGGGGACAGGGGCCCGCGGGACTGAAGCTTTCTTT.

The J gene is TRBJ1-6, the V gene TRBV19; TRBD1 matches 7 bases. CDR3 length: 15 residues. The germline gives CDR1 LNHDA, CDR2 SQIVND (reference sequence). V shed 4 bases and J 7 bases; nucleotides not matched to a gene: 7. The CDR3 spells CASSTATGWNSPLHF. The DNA for the CDR3 is TGTGCCAGTAGTACCGCGACAGGGTGGAATTCACCCCTCCACTTT.

This clonotype occurred a few times. The chain couples TRBV12-3 or TRBV12-4 to TRBJ1-5, with no clear D. The CDR3 is made up of 12 amino acids. Trimming took 4 bases from V and 7 from J, leaving 8 bases between them. CDR3 sequence (DNA): TGTGCCAGCAGTTCAAAGGGACAGCCCCAGCATTTT. Amino acids: CASSSKGQPQHF.

The chain joins TRBV19 to TRBJ2-1; 8 bases fit TRBD1. The CDR3 length is 17 residues. V dropped 7 bases and J dropped 0; count of bases not matched to a gene: 11. Germline V gene lookup returns CDR1 LNHDA and CDR2 SQIVND (reference sequence). As DNA, the CDR3 is TGTGCCAGTACCCTAGTATTAACAGGGGGCTCCTACAATGAGCAGTTCTTC. Its protein is CASTLVLTGGSYNEQFF.

In its sample, this clonotype was seen many times. The rearrangement uses TRBV5-1 and TRBJ1-6; 7 nucleotides align to TRBD1. V lost 2 bases to trimming and J lost 10 bases; unmatched junction nucleotides: 9. CDR3 size: 15 residues. Germline V gives CDR1 SGHRS, CDR2 YFSETQ. CDR3 amino acids: CASSFEGAIGSPLHF. DNA for the CDR3: TGCGCCAGCAGCTTTGAGGGGGCGATCGGCTCACCCCTCCACTTT. The variable domain in full, completed from reference TRBV5-1 and TRBJ1-6, reads KAGVTQTPRYLIKTRGQQVTLSCSPISGHRSVSWYQQTPGQGLQFLFEYFSETQRNKGNFPGRFSGRQFSNSRSEMNVSTLELGDSALYLCASSFEGAIGSPLHFGNGTRLTVT.

In this sample, this clonotype turned up many times. The chain couples TRBV5-1 to TRBJ2-1; 8 bases map to TRBD2. The CDR3 consists of 15 residues. J was trimmed by 0 bases and V by 4 bases; bases with no gene match: 3. Germline loops: CDR1 SGHRS, CDR2 YFSETQ. The CDR3 is CASSGSGSSYNEQFF. CDR3 nucleotide sequence: TGCGCCAGCAGCGGAAGCGGGAGCTCCTACAATGAGCAGTTCTTC.

This clonotype was counted many times. The rearrangement uses TRBV7-3 and TRBJ1-6; tentatively, D is TRBD1 (5 bases). Germline values: CDR1 SGHTA, CDR2 FQGTGA. CDR3 length equals 13 residues. Deletions cut 1 base from V and 10 bases from J, with 8 bases between. CDR3 sequence reads: CASSLRGDSPLHF. DNA for the CDR3: TGTGCCAGCAGCTTAAGAGGGGACTCACCCCTCCACTTT.

This clonotype has ten or more counts. V gene TRBV15 combines with J gene TRBJ1-3; D uncertain. Germline V lookup: CDR1 LNHNV, CDR2 YYDKDF (reference sequence). The V and J ends lost 6 bases and 0 bases respectively, with 15 bases between them. This CDR3 region has 16 residues. CDR3 residues: CATSDEGEPSGNTIYF. The DNA of the CDR3 is TGTGCCACCAGTGATGAAGGAGAGCCCTCTGGAAACACCATATATTTT.

This clonotype showed up just a few times. The chain couples TRBV20-1 to TRBJ2-1; D possibly corresponds to TRBD2 (6 bases). Trimming took off 3 bases at V and 0 bases at J, with 12 bases between the two ends. Germline V CDR1 and CDR2: DFQATT, SNEGSKA (reference sequence). The CDR3 is 15 amino acids. The DNA of the CDR3 is TGCAGTGCTAGCCTCGCGGGAAGCTCCTACAATGAGCAGTTCTTC. Encoded protein: CSASLAGSSYNEQFF.

V is TRBV28 and J is TRBJ1-2; TRBD1 aligns across 7 bases. The trim removed 5 bases at V and 8 bases at J, leaving 11 bases unmatched. Germline V gene lookup returns CDR1 MDHEN and CDR2 SYDVKM. This CDR3 is built from 14 residues. CDR3 protein: CASSEGGLPPGYTF. The CDR3 bases are TGTGCCAGCAGTGAAGGGGGCCTCCCCCCGGGCTACACCTTC.

This clonotype occurred a few times. J is TRBJ2-3 and V is TRBV5-1; D gene uncertain. Germline V gene lookup returns CDR1 SGHRS and CDR2 YFSETQ. The CDR3 runs 13 residues. Trimming pared 5 bases from V and 3 bases from J, leaving 10 bases between. In nucleotides, the CDR3 is TGCGCCAGCAGTTTTACACCGACAGATACGCAGTATTTT. Translation gives CASSFTPTDTQYF.

This clonotype appeared many times. The chain is built from TRBV2 and TRBJ2-7, with D maybe TRBD1 (7 bases). Per the germline V gene, CDR1 is SNHLY and CDR2 is FYNNEI. The CDR3 has 15 amino acids. Trimming took off 8 bases at V and 2 bases at J, with 19 bases between the two ends. CDR3 sequence reads: CASGQAGQSPYEQYF. CDR3 coding DNA: TGTGCCAGCGGCCAGGCGGGACAGAGCCCCTACGAGCAGTACTTC.

This clonotype turned up a few times. V gene TRBV9 combines with J gene TRBJ1-5, with 7 bases lining up with TRBD1. From germline, CDR1 is SGDLS and CDR2 YYNGEE. The CDR3 loop spans 15 amino acids. The trim removed 0 bases at V and 6 bases at J, leaving 6 bases unmatched. CDR3 nucleotides: TGTGCCAGCAGCGTAGAGGGGGCGACGGGTCAGCCCCAGCATTTT. Translating it yields CASSVEGATGQPQHF.

Only a few counts were recorded for this clonotype. The chain combines TRBV18 with TRBJ1-4; weak D call: TRBD1 (6 bases). This CDR3 has 16 residues. The V end lost 1 base, the J end lost 5 bases, and 14 bases lay between the germline ends. CDR1 is KGHSH and CDR2 is LQKENI in the germline V gene. The CDR3 sequence: CASSPQWTAKNEKLFF. The CDR3 DNA follows: TGTGCCAGCTCACCACAGTGGACAGCTAAAAATGAAAAACTGTTTTTT. Full variable domain (missing parts from reference TRBV18 and TRBJ1-4): NAGVMQNPRHLVRRRGQEARLRCSPMKGHSHVYWYRQLPEEGLKFMVYLQKENIIDESGMPKERFSAEFPKEGPSILRIQQVVRGDSAAYFCASSPQWTAKNEKLFFGSGTQLSVL.

This clonotype was counted ten times or more. The rearrangement links TRBV20-1 to TRBJ2-1, with 8 bases that match TRBD2. Germline V CDR1 and CDR2: DFQATT, SNEGSKA (reference sequence). J lost 7 bases, V lost 3 bases, and 11 bases had no gene match. This CDR3 region has 15 residues. The CDR3 DNA sequence: TGCAGTGCTAGTGGTTTGGCGGGAGGCGGGAATGAGCAGTTCTTC. It codes for CSASGLAGGGNEQFF.

This clonotype has a handful of counts. This chain uses TRBV7-3 with TRBJ2-3; D unclear. Per the germline V gene, CDR1 is SGHTA and CDR2 is FQGTGA. Trimming took off 1 base at V and 4 bases at J, with 6 bases between the two ends. The CDR3 has 13 amino acids. The CDR3 here is CASSLIGADTQYF. CDR3 in DNA: TGTGCCAGCAGCTTAATAGGTGCAGATACGCAGTATTTT.

This rearrangement joins TRBV3-1 to TRBJ1-6; D unclear. CDR1 LGHDT and CDR2 YNNKEL come from the germline V gene (reference sequence). This CDR3 has 16 amino acids. Trimming left V 6 bases short and J 0 bases short, with 12 bases between. CDR3 sequence: CASSETLSSYNSPLHF. The CDR3 DNA reads TGTGCCAGCAGTGAAACTTTGAGCTCCTATAATTCACCCCTCCACTTT.